Below are 6 T cell receptor beta chains sequenced from a single sample in a study of cytomegalovirus exposure and HLA in healthy donors. The PCR was carried out with 60 Vbeta primers and 13 Jbeta primers. The table came from immunoSEQ multiplex PCR; TCRdb's copy has only in-frame clones and leaves some out. The sample has more than 95,000 clones; more than 60% are singletons. Material: PBMCs. The receptors stem from a man younger than 45 in good health and CMV-seronegative.

The V call is TRBV29-1, the J call TRBJ2-1; possible D gene TRBD2, 6 bases. The CDR3 is 12 residues long. Per germline, CDR1 SQVTM and CDR2 ANQGSEA. V lost 1 base, J lost 12 bases, and 13 bases lay in between. CDR3: CSVEVGRERQFF. For the CDR3, the DNA is TGCAGCGTTGAAGTTGGTCGGGAGAGGCAGTTCTTC.

The V and J genes are TRBV6-5 and TRBJ2-3; 9 nucleotides match TRBD2. Germline CDR1 MNHEY, CDR2 SVGAGI. V gave up 11 bases and J gave up 2 bases; unmatched junction bases: 8. The CDR3 loop spans 14 amino acids. The CDR3 reads CASGLAGNTDTQYF. CDR3 DNA: TGTGCCTCTGGGCTAGCGGGGAACACAGATACGCAGTATTTT.

This chain connects TRBV2 to TRBJ2-3; TRBD1 matches at 9 bases. The CDR3 runs to 17 residues. V shed 5 bases and J 2 bases; nucleotides not matched to a gene: 11. Germline CDR1 reads SNHLY; CDR2 reads FYNNEI. This CDR3 reads CASSFPADRGTTDTQYF. In nucleotides, the CDR3 is TGTGCCAGCAGTTTTCCCGCGGACAGGGGAACCACAGATACGCAGTATTTT.

CDR3 DNA: TGTGCCTGGAGACGAGGGACAACCAACGGGAAACTGTTTTTT. It is translated as CAWRRGTTNGKLFF. The genes are TRBV30 and TRBJ1-4; D possibly corresponds to TRBD1 (6 bases). This CDR3 contains 14 residues. Per germline, CDR1 GTSNPN and CDR2 SVGIG (reference sequence). Trimming took off 3 bases at V and 11 bases at J, with 19 bases between the two ends.

V gene TRBV18 combines with J gene TRBJ1-1, with 8 bases that match TRBD1. Germline V lookup: CDR1 KGHSH, CDR2 LQKENI. The CDR3 totals 17 residues. V lost 2 bases, J lost 5 bases, and 13 bases stayed unmatched. In DNA, the CDR3 is TGTGCCAGCTCACCATTCGTAGTCCAGGGGGCTCGAACTGAAGCTTTCTTT. The encoded protein is CASSPFVVQGARTEAFF.

J is TRBJ2-7 and V is TRBV7-9; D is ambiguous. CDR3 length: 15 amino acids. The ends were cut back, 4 bases at V and 2 bases at J, with 15 bases in the middle. Germline V CDR1 and CDR2: SEHNR, FQNEAQ (reference sequence). This CDR3 reads CASSSAPADTYEQYF. The DNA for the CDR3 is TGTGCCAGCAGCTCCGCACCGGCAGACACCTACGAGCAGTACTTC.